Listed here are 22 T cell receptor beta chains from one sample, sequenced in a study of T cells in Graves' hyperthyroidism and ophthalmopathy. Amplification of TCR beta CDR3 regions was performed using RNA transcripts as template. First-round RT-PCR of the TCR CDR3 relied on the HTBI primer set. TCRdb reprocessed the multiplex PCR reads via MiXCR and lists one record per CDR3 protein. This repertoire shows some 800,000 distinct CDR3 sequences, roughly 40% found once; its top ten account for approximately 8.7%. Sequences were obtained from blood. Source of these receptors: a man younger than 30 with Graves' hyperthyroidism.

This clonotype showed up just a few times. The chain carries TRBV2 and TRBJ2-7; TRBD1 agrees at 10 bases. The CDR3 has 14 amino acids. V dropped 7 bases and J dropped 6; count of bases not matched to a gene: 9. Germline-derived CDR1 and CDR2 are SNHLY and FYNNEI. The CDR3 sequence is CASNAGTGDGEQYF. CDR3 DNA: TGTGCCAGCAACGCCGGGACAGGGGACGGCGAGCAGTACTTC.

With regard to this clonotype: A read error may be the cause here, since a much bigger clone is one base away. The genes are TRBV29-1 and TRBJ2-7, with D perhaps being TRBD1 or TRBD2 (5 bases each). Between the trimmed V and J ends, which lost 7 bases and 2 bases, there was a span of 15 bases. The CDR3 contains 13 residues. Germline V gene data show CDR1 as SQVTM and CDR2 as ANQGSEA. In DNA, the CDR3 is TGCAGCGCTTTTGGGACGGATACCTACGAGCAGTACTTC. This gives the protein CSAFGTDTYEQYF.

The gene calls are TRBV19 and TRBJ1-1, with 7 bases lining up with TRBD1. This CDR3 spans 11 amino acids. The J segment lost 3 bases and the V segment lost 11 bases, leaving 3 bases of the junction unmatched. Germline lookup yields CDR1 LNHDA and CDR2 SQIVND (reference sequence). The CDR3: CARQGDTEAFF. For the CDR3, the DNA is TGTGCCCGACAGGGTGACACTGAAGCTTTCTTT.

As for this clonotype: One base away lies a much larger clone, so this may be a sequencing read error. The rearrangement links TRBV10-2 to TRBJ2-5; weak D call: TRBD1 (5 bases). The V and J ends lost 4 bases and 0 bases respectively, with 9 bases between them. The CDR3 is 14 amino acids. Germline V gene sequence: CDR1 WSHSY, CDR2 SAAADI. The CDR3 nucleotides read TGCGCCAGCAGTGGGGGCTCCAACCAAGAGACCCAGTACTTC. Translated: CASSGGSNQETQYF.

This clonotype was picked up many times. As DNA, the CDR3 is TGTGCCAGCAGCTTGGGGACCCTCGGCTACGAGCAGTACTTC. Translation: CASSLGTLGYEQYF. The chain carries TRBV11-2 and TRBJ2-7, with D perhaps TRBD1 or TRBD2 (5 bases each). The germline V and J ends were trimmed by 3 bases and 3 bases, with 12 bases remaining between them. Germline CDR1 reads SGHAT; CDR2 reads FQNNGV. The CDR3 contains 14 residues. The complete variable domain, with remaining parts taken from reference TRBV11-2 and TRBJ2-7, reads EAGVAQSPRYKIIEKRQSVAFWCNPISGHATLYWYQQILGQGPKLLIQFQNNGVVDDSQLPKDRFSAERLKGVDSTLKIQPAKLEDSAVYLCASSLGTLGYEQYFGPGTRLTVT.

This clonotype appeared a few times. V gene TRBV25-1 combines with J gene TRBJ2-2; a possible D gene is TRBD2 (6 bases). Between the trimmed V and J ends, which lost 9 bases and 5 bases, there was a span of 19 bases. CDR3 length: 15 residues. Germline assignment: CDR1 MGHDK and CDR2 SYGVNS. In DNA form, the CDR3 reads TGTGCCAGTGGGGGGACCCAAGATCTTACCGGGGAGCTGTTTTTT. It is translated as CASGGTQDLTGELFF.

The chain joins TRBV5-1 to TRBJ1-5, with D possibly TRBD1 on 5 matching bases. Germline V lookup: CDR1 SGHRS, CDR2 YFSETQ. The CDR3 consists of 13 residues. Deletions cut 7 bases from V and 5 bases from J, with 13 bases between. CDR3 region: CASSWGVDQPQHF. CDR3 DNA: TGCGCCAGCTCCTGGGGGGTAGATCAGCCCCAGCATTTT.

CDR3 sequence: CASRSAGPRKQPQHF. For the CDR3, the DNA is TGTGCCAGCAGGTCGGCGGGGCCGAGAAAGCAGCCCCAGCATTTT. This rearrangement joins TRBV6-1 to TRBJ1-5; possible D gene TRBD1, 5 bases. This CDR3 is 15 amino acids long. With 6 bases removed from V and 7 bases from J, the gap between germline ends came to 19 bases. CDR1 and CDR2 from the germline V gene are MNHNS and SASEGT.

As DNA, the CDR3 is TGTGCCTGGGGACTAGCGGTCCAAGAGACCCAGTACTTC. This gives the protein CAWGLAVQETQYF. V usage is TRBV30 and J usage is TRBJ2-5, with 10 bases lining up with TRBD2. Germline V CDR1 and CDR2: GTSNPN, SVGIG (reference sequence). The CDR3 runs 13 residues. The V gene end was trimmed by 5 bases and the J gene end by 1 base; junction bases not matched to a gene: 1.

This clonotype was counted a few times. The chain links TRBV6-5 to TRBJ1-4, with D uncertain. V was trimmed by 2 bases and J by 8 bases, leaving 15 bases between them. Per the germline V gene, CDR1 is MNHEY and CDR2 is SVGAGI. The CDR3 length is 15 residues. The CDR3 DNA follows: TGTGCCAGCAGTTACGAAGGGAACAGAAGGGAAAAACTGTTTTTT. It is translated as CASSYEGNRREKLFF.

This clonotype showed up many times. The chain employs TRBV10-3 and TRBJ2-7; D assignment may be TRBD1 or TRBD2 (5 bases each). CDR3 length: 16 residues. CDR1 and CDR2 from the germline V gene are ENHRY and SYGVKD. Trimming took 6 bases from V and 1 from J, leaving 19 bases between them. The CDR3 region is CAISGTRSTGSYEQYF. The CDR3 region has the DNA TGTGCCATCAGCGGGACGAGGTCAACGGGTTCCTACGAGCAGTACTTC.

The chain joins TRBV12-3 or TRBV12-4 to TRBJ1-3; D is uncertain. CDR3 size: 14 residues. Deletions cut 8 bases from V and 4 bases from J, with 15 bases between. The CDR3 spells CASQPGLGGNTIYF. CDR3 DNA: TGTGCCAGCCAGCCTGGCCTGGGAGGAAACACCATATATTTT.

V usage is TRBV4-1 and J usage is TRBJ1-1, with D unclear. Trimming removed 0 bases at V and 3 bases at J, with 11 bases between. CDR3 length equals 15 residues. Germline CDR1 reads MGHRA; CDR2 reads YSYEKL. Here the CDR3 reads CASSQESRGYTEAFF. The CDR3, as DNA: TGCGCCAGCAGCCAAGAGAGTCGCGGGTACACTGAAGCTTTCTTT.

Details on this clonotype: The junction departs from the called germline gene at one end, perhaps through a read error. This rearrangement joins TRBV19 to TRBJ1-6; perhaps TRBD1 as D (5 bases). The germline gives CDR1 LNHDA, CDR2 SQIVND (reference sequence). This CDR3 is built from 17 residues. For the CDR3, the DNA is TGCGCCAGCAGCCAAGATGTCGCGGGACGTAGAAATTCACCCCTCCACTTT. It translates to CASSQDVAGRRNSPLHF.

This rearrangement joins TRBV5-4 to TRBJ1-2; TRBD1 matches at 9 bases. Per the germline V gene, CDR1 is SGHNT and CDR2 is YYREEE (reference sequence). After removal of 4 bases from V and 2 bases from J, the junction contained 9 bases not matched to a gene. The CDR3 runs to 16 residues. The chain's CDR3 is CASSPGTGNWNYGYTF. The CDR3 DNA follows: TGTGCCAGCAGCCCCGGGACAGGGAATTGGAACTATGGCTACACCTTC.

This clonotype appeared a few times. J is TRBJ2-7 and V is TRBV9; possible D gene TRBD1, 6 bases. The CDR3 loop spans 16 amino acids. Trimming pared 0 bases from V and 5 bases from J, leaving 18 bases between. Germline V gene lookup returns CDR1 SGDLS and CDR2 YYNGEE. As DNA, the CDR3 is TGTGCCAGCAGCGTAGCTTTTGGGGGCACAGGGAACGAGCAGTACTTC. Translating gives CASSVAFGGTGNEQYF.

There are many counts of this clonotype. The chain is built from TRBV5-1 and TRBJ1-3; D not resolved. Germline lookup yields CDR1 SGHRS and CDR2 YFSETQ. The V gene lost 0 bases and the J gene lost 1 base, with 5 bases spanning the gap. The CDR3 runs to 14 residues. In nucleotides, the CDR3 is TGCGCCAGCAGCTTGGCGGCATCTGGAAACACCATATATTTT. Translated, it gives CASSLAASGNTIYF. The full variable domain, its missing parts supplied by reference TRBV5-1 and TRBJ1-3, is KAGVTQTPRYLIKTRGQQVTLSCSPISGHRSVSWYQQTPGQGLQFLFEYFSETQRNKGNFPGRFSGRQFSNSRSEMNVSTLELGDSALYLCASSLAASGNTIYFGEGSWLTVV.

The sample holds one count of this clonotype. V is TRBV20-1 and J is TRBJ1-2; maybe TRBD1 (5 bases). The germline CDR1 and CDR2 sequences are DFQATT and SNEGSKA (reference sequence). V lost 6 bases to trimming and J lost 2 bases, with 10 bases between them. The CDR3 is 12 residues long. The DNA of the CDR3 is TGCAGTGCCGGGACGGAGAACTATGGCTACACCTTC. Protein sequence: CSAGTENYGYTF.

CDR3 sequence (DNA): TGCAGTGCTAGGCCGGGGACGGACGCTAATTACGAGCAGTACTTC. Protein: CSARPGTDANYEQYF. The chain joins TRBV20-1 to TRBJ2-7; D may be TRBD1 or TRBD2 (5 bases each). V lost 3 bases and J lost 4, with 19 bases in between. In germline, CDR1 is DFQATT, CDR2 SNEGSKA (reference sequence). This CDR3 has 15 amino acids.

The rearrangement links TRBV11-2 to TRBJ2-7; 7 bases match TRBD2. The CDR3 spans 14 residues. CDR1 and CDR2 (germline): SGHAT, FQNNGV. With V trimmed by 5 bases and J by 6 bases, 10 bases remained unmatched. CDR3 amino acids: CASSHQSGNGEQYF. The CDR3 bases are TGTGCCAGCAGCCATCAAAGCGGGAATGGCGAGCAGTACTTC.

This clonotype was counted between two and nine times. V usage is TRBV4-1 and J usage is TRBJ1-1, with 8 bases fitting TRBD1. CDR1 and CDR2 from the germline V gene are MGHRA and YSYEKL. The CDR3 extends over 16 amino acids. J gave up 1 base and V 4 bases, and 8 bases lay outside the gene matches. CDR3 nucleotides: TGCGCCAGCAGCCTTAAACCGGGACAGGAGAACACTGAAGCTTTCTTT. This codes for CASSLKPGQENTEAFF.

This clonotype showed up just once. The V gene is TRBV12-5, the J gene TRBJ2-7; 10 positions agree with TRBD1. The V gene end was trimmed by 7 bases and the J gene end by 3 bases; junction bases not matched to a gene: 12. The CDR3 totals 16 residues. Germline-derived CDR1 and CDR2 are LGHNT and FRNRAP. In DNA form, the CDR3 reads TGTGCTAGTGCCTTGCTACGGGACAGGGGAAGCTACGAGCAGTACTTC. It yields the protein CASALLRDRGSYEQYF. The full variable domain, rest sourced from reference TRBV12-5 and TRBJ2-7, is DARVTQTPRHKVTEMGQEVTMRCQPILGHNTVFWYRQTMMQGLELLAYFRNRAPLDDSGMPKDRFSAEMPDATLATLKIQPSEPRDSAVYFCASALLRDRGSYEQYFGPGTRLTVT.